This is a list of T cell receptor beta chains from one sample in a study of blood T cells in healthy people across ages. From the 5' RACE reads, TCRdb called clonotypes with MiXCR, one entry per CDR3 protein. The repertoire consists of 1.4 million or so distinct CDR3 sequences, with under 55% occurring once and the leading ten covering under 5%. The sample comprised blood. The receptors originated from a woman aged 18-29 years in good health. Both conserved end residues are part of each CDR3. Fields, in order: D gene, clone size, V gene, CDR3 length, J gene, CDR3 DNA, CDR3 protein. The D gene is left open where the match is weak. Some rows mark clone size as missing; the rest say once, few, many or name a class of expanded clone.

TRBD2	few	TRBV9	15	TRBJ2-1	TGTGCCAGCAGTTCGGCTAGCGGGACGTTCAATGAGCAGTTCTTC	CASSSASGTFNEQFF
.	few	TRBV24-1	12	TRBJ1-1	TGTGCCACCAGTGAGGTGGGTGGTGAAGCTTTCTTT	CATSEVGGEAFF
.	few	TRBV11-3	16	TRBJ1-5	TGTGCCAGCAGCTTACCTGGGGGGACGGGCAATCAGCCCCAGCATTTT	CASSLPGGTGNQPQHF
TRBD1	few	TRBV4-3	15	TRBJ2-3	TGCGCCAGCAGCCAAGAGACAGGGTTCACAGATACGCAGTATTTT	CASSQETGFTDTQYF
.	few	TRBV7-2	13	TRBJ1-5	TGTGCCAGCAGCTTAGAGGGGCTGCAGCCCCAGCATTTT	CASSLEGLQPQHF
.	.	TRBV12-3/TRBV12-4	16	TRBJ1-5	TGTGCCAGCACTCGAGGGGGGGGAAGAGGCAATCAGCCCCAGCATTTT	CASTRGGGRGNQPQHF
TRBD1	few	TRBV7-2	15	TRBJ1-5	TGTGCCAGCAGCCGGGACAGGGGAACTAATCAGCCCCAGCATTTT	CASSRDRGTNQPQHF
.	few	TRBV5-1	15	TRBJ2-5	TGCGCCAGCAGCTTGGTACGGGGAACTCAAGAGACCCAGTACTTC	CASSLVRGTQETQYF
.	.	TRBV6-6	14	TRBJ1-1	TGTGCCAGCAGTACCTCGGGGGGGTTCACTGAAGCTTTCTTT	CASSTSGGFTEAFF
.	.	TRBV5-1	13	TRBJ2-1	TGCGCCAGCAGTCCTACGGTTCGGAATGAGCAGTTCTTC	CASSPTVRNEQFF
TRBD1	few	TRBV4-3	16	TRBJ1-2	TGCGCCAGCAGCCAAGGCACAGGGGGTCACCTGTGGGGCTACACCTTC	CASSQGTGGHLWGYTF
.	few	TRBV14	13	TRBJ2-5	TGTGCCAGCAGCGGGGGGCTGGGGGAGACCCAGTACTTC	CASSGGLGETQYF
.	once	TRBV12-3/TRBV12-4	15	TRBJ1-5	TGTGCCAGCAGTTTAGCTACGACGGGAAGTCAGCCCCAGCATTTT	CASSLATTGSQPQHF
TRBD1	.	TRBV14	15	TRBJ1-2	TGTGCCAGCAGCCAAGTGGCAGGGGGACTCTATGGCTACACCTTC	CASSQVAGGLYGYTF
.	few	TRBV29-1	14	TRBJ2-5	TGCAGCGTGTCCTGGGACACCGTTCAAGAGACCCAGTACTTC	CSVSWDTVQETQYF
.	.	TRBV20-1	13	TRBJ2-7	TGCAGTGCGAGCGACGGGGGCTCCTACGAGCAGTACTTC	CSASDGGSYEQYF
.	.	TRBV6-4	14	TRBJ1-5	TGTGCCAGCAACCCTCCGGGGAGCAATCAGCCCCAGCATTTT	CASNPPGSNQPQHF
.	.	TRBV6-2/TRBV6-3	15	TRBJ2-7	TGTGCCAGCAGTTACTCAAGGGTATCATTCTACGAGCAGTACTTC	CASSYSRVSFYEQYF
.	.	TRBV10-3	13	TRBJ2-3	TGTGCCATCGGGCAGGCTAGCACAGATACGCAGTATTTT	CAIGQASTDTQYF
.	few	TRBV9	13	TRBJ2-1	TGTGCCAGCAGCGAAGGTCACGACCGGGGGCAGTTCTTC	CASSEGHDRGQFF
.	many	TRBV9	13	TRBJ2-1	TGTGCCAGCAGCGTAGCGGAGGGGACGAGGCAGTTCTTC	CASSVAEGTRQFF
TRBD1	few	TRBV6-5	16	TRBJ2-1	TGTGCCAGCAGCTACACTACCGGACAGGGGGCATATGAGCAGTTCTTC	CASSYTTGQGAYEQFF
TRBD1	.	TRBV2	14	TRBJ2-7	TGTGCCAGCAGTCAAAGGGGACAGGATTACGAGCAGTACTTC	CASSQRGQDYEQYF
.	.	TRBV14	15	TRBJ2-7	TGTGCCAGCAGCCACATTGGGACATCTACCTACGAGCAGTACTTC	CASSHIGTSTYEQYF
.	.	TRBV4-2	18	TRBJ2-7	TGTGCCAGCAGCCAAGATCTTTCGAGGGGAGGTCTTACCTACGAGCAGTACTTC	CASSQDLSRGGLTYEQYF
TRBD1	few	TRBV14	17	TRBJ2-4	TGTGCCAGCAGCCACCCTAAGACAGGGGGATCCAAAAACATTCAGTACTTC	CASSHPKTGGSKNIQYF
TRBD1	few	TRBV7-9	14	TRBJ2-1	TGTGCCAGCAGCTGGGGGACAGGGTACGATGAGCAGTTCTTC	CASSWGTGYDEQFF
.	few	TRBV3-1	15	TRBJ1-1	TGTGCCAGCAGCCCTCGACGGACCGCGAACACTGAAGCTTTCTTT	CASSPRRTANTEAFF
.	.	TRBV7-9	15	TRBJ1-1	TGTGCCAGCAGCCCAAGTGTCGGGGCAGGGACTGAAGCTTTCTTT	CASSPSVGAGTEAFF
TRBD2	few	TRBV27	13	TRBJ2-7	TGTGCCAGCGGGGGACTAGGGCCCTACGAGCAGTACTTC	CASGGLGPYEQYF
.	.	TRBV9	16	TRBJ2-2	TGTGCCAGCAGCTCACAGGGTTATCCGGGCACCGGGGAGCTGTTTTTT	CASSSQGYPGTGELFF
TRBD2	.	TRBV12-3/TRBV12-4	15	TRBJ2-7	TGTGCCAGCAGTAACCCGGGACTAGGCAGAAATGAGCAGTACTTC	CASSNPGLGRNEQYF
.	once	TRBV29-1	15	TRBJ1-3	TGCAGCGGTCAGACCCGGGCATCAACTGGAAACACCATATATTTT	CSGQTRASTGNTIYF
.	.	TRBV7-6	14	TRBJ1-1	TGTGCCAGCAGCCCAGGGAGGATCGACACTGAAGCTTTCTTT	CASSPGRIDTEAFF
.	.	TRBV7-9	13	TRBJ2-7	TGTGCCAGTAGCTTTATAGGGGAACGCGAGCAGTACTTC	CASSFIGEREQYF
.	.	TRBV3-1	13	TRBJ2-7	TGTGCCAGCAGCCAACTTCAGACGGGCGAGCAGTACTTC	CASSQLQTGEQYF
TRBD1	few	TRBV7-9	15	TRBJ2-4	TGTGCCAGCAGCTTGATAGGGACAGGGCGGAACATTCAGTACTTC	CASSLIGTGRNIQYF